This T cell receptor (beta chain) was captured by sequencing in a study of spatial heterogeneity in lung cancer. MiXCR was run by TCRdb on the 5' RACE reads, yielding one entry per CDR3 protein. There are 80,000 to 95,000 distinct CDR3 sequences in the sample; approximately 8.6% occur only once, and around 7% lies in the top ten. There are a few counts of this clonotype. The sample's time point: sample taken at primary tumor resection. Unsorted samples of tumor, nontumor lung or frozen PBMC had their whole RNA sequenced. The V end lost 7 bases, the J end lost 7 bases, and 18 bases lay between the germline ends. This CDR3 region has 13 residues. The germline gives CDR1 SGHRS, CDR2 YFSETQ.

Sequences were derived from PBMCs, sampled at surgery. The receptor was isolated from a male donor with early-stage non-small cell lung cancer. The chain joins TRBV5-1 to TRBJ2-7; D may be TRBD1 or TRBD2 (5 bases each). The CDR3 DNA follows: TGCGCCAGCGGCCGGGACGGCCTGGGTGAGCAGTACTTC. It specifies CASGRDGLGEQYF.